Each of the 27 T cell receptor beta chains below was sequenced from the same sample in a study of T cell responses to AZD1222 COVID-19 vaccine (TCRdb year 2021). The library was obtained by the immunoSEQ multiplex PCR assay. TCRdb provides this immuneACCESS table in a form limited to in-frame rearrangements. Some clones are lacking; in checked studies, under half of them reflect an unresolved V gene, and why the rest are absent is not known. Here the sample has around 140,000 clones; 93% occur a single time. Roughly 5.4% of the sample is held by the ten biggest clonotypes. This sample's time point label indicates: baseline before first vaccination. The sample consisted of peripheral blood, taken on day 0 of AZD1222 vaccination. Receptors were obtained from an adult in good health.

The chain carries TRBV7-6 and TRBJ2-1, with TRBD2 matching over 11 bases. This CDR3 spans 20 amino acids. V lost 5 bases and J lost 7; bases outside the gene matches: 22. From germline, CDR1 is SGHVS and CDR2 FNYEAQ. CDR3 nucleotide sequence: TGTGCCAGCAGCACCGCAGATAGCGGGGGGGCCTTCGGAGGATTAAATGAGCAGTTCTTC. Its protein product is CASSTADSGGAFGGLNEQFF.

The chain couples TRBV7-2 to TRBJ1-4; 11 nucleotides agree with TRBD1. The V and J ends lost 5 bases and 7 bases, in that order; junction bases with no gene match: 6. The CDR3 spans 15 residues. From germline, CDR1 is SGHTA and CDR2 FQGNSA. The CDR3 region is CASSPRTGGGEKLFF. The CDR3 nucleotides are TGTGCCAGCAGCCCACGGACAGGGGGCGGTGAAAAACTGTTTTTT. Together with reference TRBV7-2 and TRBJ1-4, the CDR3 gives the full variable domain: GAGVSQSPSNKVTEKGKDVELRCDPISGHTALYWYRQSLGQGLEFLIYFQGNSAPDKSGLPSDRFSAERTGGSVSTLTIQRTQQEDSAVYLCASSPRTGGGEKLFFGSGTQLSVL.

This clone has only one observation. The V gene is TRBV11-2, the J gene TRBJ2-7; D is ambiguous. Germline V lookup: CDR1 SGHAT, CDR2 FQNNGV. Trimming removed 1 base from V and 0 bases from J, with 10 bases in between. This CDR3 is built from 15 residues. In nucleotides, the CDR3 is TGTGCCAGCAGCTTAGGCTATCAATCCTCCTACGAGCAGTACTTC. Its protein is CASSLGYQSSYEQYF.

In its sample, this clone was seen once. The J gene is TRBJ2-7, the V gene TRBV7-2; D is unclear. This CDR3 has 11 amino acids. Germline CDR1 and CDR2: SGHTA and FQGNSA. V lost 5 bases and J lost 4, with 6 bases in between. In DNA, the CDR3 is TGTGCCAGCAGCCCGTCATACGAGCAGTACTTC. Amino acid sequence: CASSPSYEQYF.

This chain uses TRBV2 with TRBJ1-1, with a possible D match to TRBD1 (5 bases). The CDR3 is 13 amino acids. Trimming took off 7 bases at V and 3 bases at J, with 12 bases between the two ends. Germline V gene sequence: CDR1 SNHLY, CDR2 FYNNEI. CDR3 protein: CASKIARDTEAFF. CDR3 nucleotides: TGTGCCAGCAAAATAGCCAGGGACACTGAAGCTTTCTTT.

The chain combines TRBV6-5 with TRBJ1-1; D unresolved. The ends were cut back, 2 bases at V and 3 bases at J, with 10 bases in the middle. The CDR3 loop spans 14 amino acids. CDR1 and CDR2 (germline): MNHEY, SVGAGI. This chain's CDR3 is CASSYAGIHTEAFF. CDR3 coding DNA: TGTGCCAGCAGTTACGCCGGAATTCACACTGAAGCTTTCTTT.

This rearrangement joins TRBV19 to TRBJ2-7; D gene ambiguous. The length of the CDR3 is 15 residues. Germline loops: CDR1 LNHDA, CDR2 SQIVND (reference sequence). Trimming removed 5 bases from V and 3 bases from J, with 17 bases in between. The CDR3 sequence is CASSDSPTSNYEQYF. As DNA, the CDR3 is TGTGCCAGTAGTGACTCACCAACGAGCAACTACGAGCAGTACTTC.

This clone was recorded once. CDR3 DNA: TGTGCCAGCAGCCAAGTGGGCCCCAATTCACCCCTCCACTTT. It translates to CASSQVGPNSPLHF. This rearrangement joins TRBV3-1 (or the pseudogene TRBV3-2) to TRBJ1-6; D gene uncertain. CDR1 LGHDT and CDR2 YNNKEL come from the germline V gene (reference sequence). Trimming shortened V by 1 base and J by 7 bases, and 8 bases separated the two germline ends. The CDR3 sequence is 14 residues long.

The chain uses TRBV6-5 and TRBJ1-1; D is uncertain. The V gene's germline CDR1 is MNHEY and CDR2 SVGAGI. V dropped 0 bases and J dropped 4 bases, with 12 bases sitting between them. The CDR3 has 15 amino acids. CDR3 DNA sequence: TGTGCCAGCAGTTACTCTCCGGGGATGGGCACTGAAGCTTTCTTT. Its protein product is CASSYSPGMGTEAFF.

The chain has TRBV13 and TRBJ1-1; D is unresolved. Trimming left V 1 base short and J 2 bases short, with 2 bases between. This CDR3 contains 12 residues. The germline CDR1 and CDR2 sequences are PRHDT and FYEKMQ (reference sequence). CDR3 in DNA: TGTGCCAGCAGCTTAGCTAACACTGAAGCTTTCTTT. It encodes CASSLANTEAFF.

The chain has TRBV12-3 or TRBV12-4 and TRBJ2-1; the D is unclear. Trimming removed 3 bases at V and 7 bases at J, with 4 bases between. CDR3 size: 11 residues. DNA for the CDR3: TGTGCCAGCAGTTTGGAGAATGAGCAGTTCTTC. Its protein product is CASSLENEQFF.

The V and J genes are TRBV5-3 and TRBJ2-2, with 8 bases aligning to TRBD1. TRBV5-3 is annotated as an ORF whose role is uncertain. Germline trimming cut 6 bases from V and 5 bases from J; bases unmatched to any gene: 12. This CDR3 comprises 16 residues. CDR3 residues: CARMFEDRVRTGELFF. The CDR3 DNA follows: TGTGCCAGAATGTTCGAGGACAGGGTAAGAACCGGGGAGCTGTTTTTT.

This sequence joins TRBV28 and TRBJ1-1; 7 bases are a match to TRBD1. The V segment lost 5 bases and the J segment 4 bases; nucleotides outside the gene matches: 4. Germline V gives CDR1 MDHEN, CDR2 SYDVKM. This CDR3 is 13 amino acids long. CDR3 in DNA: TGTGCCAGCAGTCCCCCAGGGGGCACTGAAGCTTTCTTT. Translation gives CASSPPGGTEAFF.

The V and J genes are TRBV18 and TRBJ2-7; D ambiguous. This CDR3 has 14 residues. In germline, CDR1 is KGHSH, CDR2 LQKENI. V was clipped by 6 bases and J by 3 bases, with 15 bases between them. Here the CDR3 reads CASSLTSTNYEQYF. In nucleotides, the CDR3 is TGTGCCAGCTCCCTTACCTCGACGAACTACGAGCAGTACTTC.

The V call is TRBV4-1, the J call TRBJ1-2; no reliable D call. The CDR3 length is 12 residues. Germline CDR1 MGHRA, CDR2 YSYEKL. V was pared by 1 base and J by 5 bases, with 5 bases between. This CDR3 is CASSQVGYGYTF. The CDR3 DNA follows: TGCGCCAGCAGCCAAGTTGGTTATGGCTACACCTTC.

This clone was counted a single time. The J gene is TRBJ2-2, the V gene TRBV5-1, with 9 bases that match TRBD1. V lost 2 bases, J lost 4 bases, and 18 bases stayed unmatched. CDR3 length: 20 residues. Per the germline V gene, CDR1 is SGHRS and CDR2 is YFSETQ. Written as DNA, the CDR3 is TGCGCCAGCAGCTTTAAACCCAAATCGACGGGACAGGGCATCACCGGGGAGCTGTTTTTT. It yields the protein CASSFKPKSTGQGITGELFF.

This chain links TRBV6-5 with TRBJ2-2; D not resolved. This CDR3 is built from 15 residues. V lost 0 bases, J lost 8 bases, and 13 bases lay in between. In germline, CDR1 is MNHEY, CDR2 SVGAGI. The CDR3 region is CASSYSALTPGELFF. CDR3 DNA sequence: TGTGCCAGCAGTTACTCGGCGCTAACCCCGGGGGAGCTGTTTTTT.

This chain uses TRBV7-9 with TRBJ2-3, with D possibly matching TRBD1 (6 bases). Looked up from germline, CDR1 is SEHNR and CDR2 is FQNEAQ (reference sequence). The CDR3 extends over 14 amino acids. The V and J ends lost 6 bases and 15 bases respectively, with 25 bases between them. The chain's CDR3 is CASSPPGPGQSQYF. CDR3 nucleotide sequence: TGTGCCAGCAGTCCACCGGGGCCGGGACAATCTCAATATTTT. The full variable domain, its missing parts supplied by reference TRBV7-9 and TRBJ2-3, is DTGVSQNPRHKITKRGQNVTFRCDPISEHNRLYWYRQTLGQGPEFLTYFQNEAQLEKSRLLSDRFSAERPKGSFSTLEIQRTEQGDSAMYLCASSPPGPGQSQYFGPGTRLTVL.

The V and J genes are TRBV20-1 and TRBJ2-3, with D unresolved. Germline lookup yields CDR1 DFQATT and CDR2 SNEGSKA (reference sequence). Trimming stripped 3 bases from V and 6 bases from J, with 7 bases between. CDR3 length equals 11 residues. The CDR3 DNA reads TGCAGTGCTAGCCGACTGGATACGCAGTATTTT. Its translation: CSASRLDTQYF.

This chain connects TRBV10-3 to TRBJ2-1, with D possibly TRBD2 on 5 matching bases. The ends were cut back, 3 bases at V and 2 bases at J, with 11 bases in the middle. The CDR3 spans 15 residues. Germline assignment: CDR1 ENHRY and CDR2 SYGVKD. Here the CDR3 reads CAISDTRVPYNEQFF. For the CDR3, the DNA is TGTGCCATCAGTGACACGAGGGTTCCCTACAATGAGCAGTTCTTC.

The chain has TRBV27 and TRBJ1-4, with D possibly matching TRBD1 (6 bases). Trimming shortened V by 5 bases and J by 2 bases, and 12 bases separated the two germline ends. This CDR3 is built from 15 residues. Per germline, CDR1 MNHEY and CDR2 SMNVEV (reference sequence). Here the CDR3 reads CASSQYRVTNEKLFF. The CDR3 DNA follows: TGTGCCAGCAGTCAGTACAGGGTCACTAATGAAAAACTGTTTTTT.

This chain uses TRBV6-2 or TRBV6-3 with TRBJ2-1, with 8 bases fitting TRBD2. The CDR3 runs to 18 residues. The V gene end was trimmed by 2 bases and the J gene end by 2 bases; junction bases not matched to a gene: 11. Germline loops: CDR1 MNHEY, CDR2 SVGEGT. In DNA form, the CDR3 reads TGTGCCAGCAGTTACGCTGGAGTTGTTAGCGGGGCCTACAATGAGCAGTTCTTC. Its translation: CASSYAGVVSGAYNEQFF.

This chain joins TRBV5-8 and TRBJ1-5; D may be TRBD1 (6 bases). V was trimmed by 0 bases and J by 5 bases, leaving 9 bases between them. The CDR3 is made up of 14 amino acids. The germline gives CDR1 SGHTS, CDR2 YDEGEE. CDR3 sequence: CASSLDTGYQPQHF. The CDR3 DNA sequence: TGTGCCAGCAGCTTGGACACAGGGTATCAGCCCCAGCATTTT.

The gene calls are TRBV6-5 and TRBJ1-1; D uncertain. Germline CDR1 MNHEY, CDR2 SVGAGI. The CDR3 length is 11 residues. V lost 7 bases to trimming and J lost 8 bases, with 11 bases between them. For the CDR3, the DNA is TGTGCCAGCACCCCAATGTTAGAAGCTTTCTTT. Protein sequence: CASTPMLEAFF.

This sequence joins TRBV9 and TRBJ2-7; the match to TRBD1 covers 11 bases. Trimming removed 4 bases from V and 2 bases from J; junction bases left unmatched: 5. Germline assignment: CDR1 SGDLS and CDR2 YYNGEE. The CDR3 extends over 15 amino acids. The CDR3 DNA follows: TGTGCCAGCAGCCCACCGGGACAGGGGGCCTACGAGCAGTACTTC. This encodes CASSPPGQGAYEQYF.

The chain links TRBV27 to TRBJ2-2; 7 bases align to TRBD1. The CDR3 spans 15 residues. J was trimmed by 6 bases and V by 4 bases; bases with no gene match: 8. Per the germline V gene, CDR1 is MNHEY and CDR2 is SMNVEV (reference sequence). The chain's CDR3 is CASSWLTGSAGELFF. In DNA, the CDR3 is TGTGCCAGCAGTTGGTTGACAGGGTCTGCCGGGGAGCTGTTTTTT.

The chain carries TRBV10-3 and TRBJ1-3; the D is unclear. CDR1 ENHRY and CDR2 SYGVKD come from the germline V gene. This CDR3 contains 9 residues. Trimming left V 11 bases short and J 5 bases short, with 4 bases between. The CDR3 is CAPRNTIYF. As DNA, the CDR3 is TGTGCCCCTAGAAACACCATATATTTT.